Presented here are 9 T cell receptor beta chains from one specimen sequenced in a study of cytomegalovirus exposure and HLA in healthy donors (dated by TCRdb to 2016 to 2017). Library preparation employed the immunoSEQ multiplex PCR assay. For the multiplex PCR, a mixture combining 60 forward primers for TCR Vbeta segments and 13 reverse primers for TCR Jbeta segments was used. TCRdb's version of the immuneACCESS table is confined to in-frame rearrangements and falls short of the full clone set. An unresolved V gene accounts for under half of the shortfall where checked; the remainder is of unknown origin. For this sample the table gives some 140,000 clones, of which roughly 80% were detected only once. The biggest ten clones account for approximately 1% of the sample. The sample consisted of PBMCs. These receptors all come from a man between 18 and 29 years old in good health and CMV-seronegative.

The rearrangement uses TRBV19 and TRBJ1-1; a weak D match, TRBD1 (5 bases). This CDR3 spans 15 amino acids. Germline V lookup: CDR1 LNHDA, CDR2 SQIVND (reference sequence). Trimming removed 3 bases at V and 5 bases at J, with 16 bases between. This CDR3 reads CASSIVGTAGTEAFF. CDR3 nucleotide sequence: TGTGCCAGTAGTATTGTCGGGACCGCGGGGACTGAAGCTTTCTTT.

This clone was observed a handful of times. V and J are TRBV6-5 and TRBJ1-2; 7 bases fit TRBD1. With 6 bases clipped from V and 8 bases from J, the junction kept 12 bases outside the gene matches. The CDR3 sequence is 14 residues long. Germline loops: CDR1 MNHEY, CDR2 SVGAGI. Written as DNA, the CDR3 is TGTGCCAGCAGCCCCATAAGGTTGGACAGGGGCTACACCTTC. Residues: CASSPIRLDRGYTF.

This chain links TRBV9 with TRBJ2-2; 7 bases fit TRBD1. V lost 1 base, J lost 4 bases, and 4 bases stayed unmatched. Germline V gene lookup returns CDR1 SGDLS and CDR2 YYNGEE. There are 15 residues in the CDR3. CDR3 DNA sequence: TGTGCCAGCAGCGTACAGGGACAGACCACCGGGGAGCTGTTTTTT. Amino acids: CASSVQGQTTGELFF. Complete variable domain (other parts from reference TRBV9 and TRBJ2-2): DSGVTQTPKHLITATGQRVTLRCSPRSGDLSVYWYQQSLDQGLQFLIQYYNGEERAKGNILERFSAQQFPDLHSELNLSSLELGDSALYFCASSVQGQTTGELFFGEGSRLTVL.

The rearrangement joins TRBV7-6 to TRBJ1-3; the D is unclear. CDR1 and CDR2 (germline): SGHVS, FNYEAQ. With 1 base removed from V and 2 bases from J, the gap between germline ends came to 9 bases. This CDR3 contains 15 residues. The CDR3 spells CASSLVADTGNTIYF. CDR3 sequence (DNA): TGTGCCAGCAGCTTAGTCGCAGATACTGGAAACACCATATATTTT.

As for this clone: At one boundary the junction diverges from the germline segment, which might be a read error. The V gene is TRBV30, the J gene TRBJ1-2, with TRBD1 matching 10 bases. This CDR3 contains 12 residues. Germline-derived CDR1 and CDR2 are GTSNPN and SVGIG (reference sequence). Here the CDR3 DNA reads TGTGCCTGGAGTGTAGTGACAGGGGGCGCCGCCTTC. Amino acid sequence: CAWSVVTGGAAF.

The V call is TRBV19, the J call TRBJ1-6; possibly TRBD1 for D (6 bases). The V end was cut by 6 bases, the J end by 7 bases, with 19 bases between. This CDR3 is built from 16 residues. CDR1 is LNHDA, CDR2 SQIVND, per germline (reference sequence). The CDR3 DNA sequence: TGTGCCAGTAGGCCCCCGGGACAATGGGGAAATTCACCCCTCCACTTT. Translating it yields CASRPPGQWGNSPLHF.

The gene calls are TRBV7-8 and TRBJ2-5, with 11 bases matching TRBD2. V lost 1 base to trimming and J lost 2 bases; unmatched junction nucleotides: 6. This CDR3 is 17 amino acids long. Germline V lookup: CDR1 SGHVS, CDR2 FQNEAQ. CDR3: CASSLGPSGGTQETQYF. The CDR3 DNA follows: TGTGCCAGCAGCTTAGGACCTAGCGGGGGGACGCAAGAGACCCAGTACTTC.

The CDR3 here is CASSFFPGYEQYF. CDR3 bases: TGTGCCAGCAGTTTCTTCCCGGGCTACGAGCAGTACTTC. The chain joins TRBV27 to TRBJ2-7; D gene unclear. Germline V gives CDR1 MNHEY, CDR2 SMNVEV (reference sequence). The CDR3 sequence is 13 residues long. Trimming cost V 3 bases and J 3 bases, with 9 bases left between them.

The chain uses TRBV20-1 and TRBJ1-5; D is possibly TRBD1 (6 bases). The germline V gene encodes CDR1 DFQATT and CDR2 SNEGSKA (reference sequence). Trimming cost V 5 bases and J 11 bases, with 13 bases left between them. The CDR3 length is 11 residues. The CDR3 sequence: CSAHTGLAQHF. CDR3 DNA sequence: TGCAGTGCTCACACAGGGTTGGCCCAGCATTTT.